Each of the 17 T cell receptor beta chains below was sequenced from the same sample in a study of CD8 T cells in ankylosing spondylitis. Via MiXCR, TCRdb re-called the 5' RACE reads, giving one row per CDR3 protein. The sample contains approximately 25,000 distinct CDR3 sequences, approximately 8% of which appear only once. Sequencing used blood. All receptors come from a male donor with ankylosing spondylitis or in good health (not recorded which).

The rearrangement uses TRBV6-2 or TRBV6-3 and TRBJ2-1, with 8 bases identical to TRBD1. This CDR3 contains 16 residues. Per the germline V gene, CDR1 is MNHEY and CDR2 is SVGEGT. J gave up 2 bases and V 5 bases, and 8 bases lay outside the gene matches. CDR3 residues: CASSGPGDRTYNEQFF. The CDR3 DNA is TGTGCCAGCAGTGGCCCTGGGGACAGGACCTACAATGAGCAGTTCTTC.

This clonotype was picked up a small number of times. V usage is TRBV9 and J usage is TRBJ2-7; D uncertain. Germline V gene lookup returns CDR1 SGDLS and CDR2 YYNGEE. CDR3 length equals 14 residues. Trimming removed 0 bases at V and 3 bases at J, with 10 bases between. CDR3 nucleotide sequence: TGTGCCAGCAGCGTAGCGCTAGGCCGCTACGAGCAGTACTTC. Translating gives CASSVALGRYEQYF.

This clonotype was detected ten times or more. The chain carries TRBV5-1 and TRBJ2-1; D remains unclear. This CDR3 region has 15 residues. The germline V and J ends were trimmed by 5 bases and 0 bases, with 12 bases remaining between them. Per germline, CDR1 SGHRS and CDR2 YFSETQ. For the CDR3, the DNA is TGCGCCAGCAGTTCCGATCCGAGCTCCTACAATGAGCAGTTCTTC. The encoded protein is CASSSDPSSYNEQFF. Drawing the rest from reference TRBV5-1 and TRBJ2-1, the complete variable domain is KAGVTQTPRYLIKTRGQQVTLSCSPISGHRSVSWYQQTPGQGLQFLFEYFSETQRNKGNFPGRFSGRQFSNSRSEMNVSTLELGDSALYLCASSSDPSSYNEQFFGPGTRLTVL.

In this sample, this clonotype turned up a few times. The rearrangement uses TRBV29-1 and TRBJ2-5, with 8 bases aligning to TRBD1. This CDR3 has 12 amino acids. Trimming at V came to 6 bases and at J to 5 bases, leaving 5 bases not matched to a gene. Germline V lookup: CDR1 SQVTM, CDR2 ANQGSEA. The CDR3 DNA sequence: TGCAGCGTGGAGACAGGGGTTGAGACCCAGTACTTC. Its protein product is CSVETGVETQYF.

This clonotype was counted between two and nine times. The chain joins TRBV5-1 to TRBJ1-1; a possible D gene is TRBD1 (5 bases). The CDR3 extends over 16 amino acids. Trimming pared 4 bases from V and 1 base from J, leaving 17 bases between. Germline V gene lookup returns CDR1 SGHRS and CDR2 YFSETQ. The chain's CDR3 is CASSDGQGVSNTEAFF. The CDR3 region has the DNA TGCGCCAGCAGCGACGGCCAGGGAGTCTCGAACACTGAAGCTTTCTTT.

This clonotype was seen only a few times. This chain connects TRBV7-2 to TRBJ2-3, with D hard to call. Germline CDR1 reads SGHTA; CDR2 reads FQGNSA. V was shortened by 5 bases and J by 7 bases, with 16 bases between the two germline ends. This CDR3 contains 14 residues. The CDR3 is CASSTQLQDHTQYF. The DNA for the CDR3 is TGTGCCAGCAGCACCCAACTGCAGGACCATACGCAGTATTTT. The full variable domain, in which reference TRBV7-2 and TRBJ2-3 provide the parts outside the CDR3, is GAGVSQSPSNKVTEKGKDVELRCDPISGHTALYWYRQSLGQGLEFLIYFQGNSAPDKSGLPSDRFSAERTGGSVSTLTIQRTQQEDSAVYLCASSTQLQDHTQYFGPGTRLTVL.

This clonotype was detected a few times. V and J are TRBV28 and TRBJ2-2; 11 nucleotides align to TRBD1. From germline, CDR1 is MDHEN and CDR2 SYDVKM. Trimming cost V 6 bases and J 5 bases; bases outside gene matches: 8. The CDR3 loop spans 16 amino acids. The CDR3 spells CASSQPGQGGTGELFF. In DNA form, the CDR3 reads TGTGCCAGCAGCCAACCGGGACAGGGGGGGACCGGGGAGCTGTTTTTT.

This clonotype was detected a few times. The chain has TRBV20-1 and TRBJ2-7, with unresolved D. The CDR3 is made up of 11 amino acids. Germline V lookup: CDR1 DFQATT, CDR2 SNEGSKA (reference sequence). The germline V and J ends were trimmed by 5 bases and 3 bases, with 8 bases remaining between them. This CDR3 is CSAGHIYEQYF. The CDR3 DNA sequence: TGCAGTGCTGGGCACATCTACGAGCAGTACTTC.

This clonotype was detected ten times or more. This sequence joins TRBV27 and TRBJ2-7; D not certain. This CDR3 has 13 residues. The germline CDR1 and CDR2 sequences are MNHEY and SMNVEV (reference sequence). The V and J ends lost 4 bases and 0 bases respectively, with 7 bases between them. The CDR3 DNA follows: TGTGCCAGCAGTTACAAGAGCTCCTACGAGCAGTACTTC. As protein: CASSYKSSYEQYF.

The sample holds a few counts of this clonotype. The chain has TRBV20-1 and TRBJ2-1; D tentatively reads TRBD1 or TRBD2 (5 bases each). Trimming cost V 8 bases and J 3 bases, with 17 bases left between them. The CDR3 sequence is 14 residues long. The germline V gene has CDR1 DFQATT and CDR2 SNEGSKA (reference sequence). CDR3 sequence reads: CSQAGTQDYNEQFF. The CDR3 region has the DNA TGCAGTCAAGCCGGGACCCAAGACTACAATGAGCAGTTCTTC.

This clonotype was seen many times. The V gene is TRBV5-1, the J gene TRBJ2-2; 10 bases are a match to TRBD2. The length of the CDR3 is 16 residues. CDR1 is SGHRS and CDR2 is YFSETQ in the germline V gene. V was clipped by 1 base and J by 5 bases; unmatched bases: 5. The CDR3 DNA follows: TGCGCCAGCAGCTTGCGGCTAGCGGGGGAGACCGGGGAGCTGTTTTTT. This translates into CASSLRLAGETGELFF.

This clonotype was recorded many times. CDR3 region: CASSLVGQGRDTQYF. The CDR3 DNA follows: TGTGCCAGCAGCTTAGTGGGACAGGGGAGAGATACGCAGTATTTT. The J gene is TRBJ2-3, the V gene TRBV7-8; 10 bases line up with TRBD1. Germline lookup yields CDR1 SGHVS and CDR2 FQNEAQ. The CDR3 is made up of 15 amino acids. The J segment lost 5 bases and the V segment lost 1 base, leaving 3 bases of the junction unmatched.

This clonotype was seen a few times. The CDR3 DNA reads as TGTGCCAGCAAGGCGGAGGCCTACAATGAGCAGTTCTTC. The encoded protein is CASKAEAYNEQFF. V is TRBV7-8 and J is TRBJ2-1, with a possible D match to TRBD2 (5 bases). Germline assignment: CDR1 SGHVS and CDR2 FQNEAQ. V lost 7 bases and J lost 2, with 9 bases in between. CDR3 size: 13 residues.

The rearrangement uses TRBV5-1 and TRBJ2-7, with 9 bases aligning to TRBD1. Losses at the gene ends were 4 bases for V and 6 bases for J; bases not matched to a gene: 8. The CDR3 has 14 residues. Germline-derived CDR1 and CDR2 are SGHRS and YFSETQ. CDR3 residues: CASSAGTGKGEQYF. The CDR3 nucleotides read TGCGCCAGCAGCGCCGGGACAGGGAAGGGCGAGCAGTACTTC.

The chain couples TRBV12-3 or TRBV12-4 to TRBJ1-1; 8 bases match TRBD1. Germline trimming cut 6 bases from V and 2 bases from J; bases unmatched to any gene: 5. The CDR3 contains 14 residues. CDR3 coding DNA: TGTGCCAGCAGGTGGACAGGGAGTAACACTGAAGCTTTCTTT. Amino acids: CASRWTGSNTEAFF.

This clonotype was seen many times. The junction differs from germline at one of its ends, possibly a read error. This sequence joins TRBV12-3 or TRBV12-4 and TRBJ1-5, with D hard to call. The CDR3 is 14 residues long. CDR3 nucleotide sequence: TGTGCCAGCAGTGTAGCCGGAAACAATCAGCCCCAGCATTTT. Its translation is CASSVAGNNQPQHF.

The chain couples TRBV7-3 to TRBJ2-3; 8 nucleotides line up with TRBD2. CDR1 and CDR2 from the germline V gene are SGHTA and FQGTGA. CDR3 size: 15 residues. J lost 3 bases, V lost 5 bases, and 7 bases had no gene match. The CDR3 spells CASSPGGAMTDTQYF. CDR3 sequence (DNA): TGTGCCAGCAGCCCCGGGGGGGCCATGACAGATACGCAGTATTTT.